This T cell receptor beta chain is from a study of HIV-infected children after antiretroviral therapy interruption. Unique molecular identifiers were included in an RNA-based 3' RACE TCR library. TCRdb re-derived calls from the 3' RACE reads in MiXCR, one entry per CDR3 protein. The sample holds 90,000 or so distinct CDR3 sequences; 6.9% are singletons and the top ten take roughly 1%. This clonotype was counted many times. Its antigen remains unidentified. The treatment here: PENTA 11 planned treatment interruption arm or continuous ART arm. Findings and limits, study-wide: Minor non-naive CD45RA+ populations, like EMRA or stem memory, might contaminate naive sorts.

Germline CDR1 and CDR2: SGHTA and FQGNSA. This CDR3 region has 17 residues. Between the trimmed V and J ends, which lost 4 bases and 0 bases, there was a span of 19 bases. The source material was CD45RA+ CD4+ T cells from PBMCs, pooled from several time points, sampled from a donor given antiretroviral therapy, either interrupted or continuous. The subset was: naive CD4+ CD45RA+ CD45RO- T cells. This chain connects TRBV7-2 to TRBJ2-7, with a possible D match to TRBD2 (6 bases). The sequence derives from a pool of human donors with HIV. The CDR3 nucleotides read TGTGCCAGCAGCTCCAGGACCGGGACTGCCTACTCCTACGAGCAGTACTTC. It yields the protein CASSSRTGTAYSYEQYF.